There are many counts of the clone carrying this T cell receptor (beta chain). Its antigen is unknown. The junction does not match germline at one end; this may be a read error. These data originate in a study of response to subunit inactivated influenza vaccine. Study-level results: T cells newly recruited by each seasonal influenza vaccination are few, the authors suggested.

MiXCR was run by TCRdb on the RT-PCR reads, yielding one entry per CDR3 protein. Seen here are around 490,000 distinct CDR3 sequences, 7.5% to 8.5% observed once, and the top ten hold under 15%. The receptor comes from a man between 50 and 75 years old who received an inactivated influenza vaccine. Sequences were derived from PBMCs from blood, sampled around 2 years after vaccination.

The DNA for the CDR3 is TGTGCCAGCAGCGGTGGGCAAAAGTCCGTTTTT. It is translated as CASSGGQKSVF. The J gene is TRBJ2-2, the V gene TRBV7-9; no definite D call. The germline gives CDR1 SEHNR, CDR2 FQNEAQ (reference sequence). The CDR3 runs 11 residues. Full variable domain (remainder filled in from reference TRBV7-9 and TRBJ2-2): DTGVSQNPRHKITKRGQNVTFRCDPISEHNRLYWYRQTLGQGPEFLTYFQNEAQLEKSRLLSDRFSAERPKGSFSTLEIQRTEQGDSAMYLCASSGGQKSVFGEGSRLTVL.